The 12 T cell receptor beta chains below all came from one sample that was sequenced in a study of tumor and adjacent non-tumor tissue in lung cancer. TCRbeta libraries were built with three rounds of nested PCR, modified from ARM-PCR. MiXCR, run by TCRdb on the multiplex PCR reads, gives a single entry per CDR3 protein. Of fewer than 85,000 distinct CDR3 sequences in the sample, roughly 76% were seen once. The template was RNA from unsorted bulk tissue. The sequencing input was lung tumor tissue. The receptors shown here come from a woman aged 45-60 years with non-small cell lung cancer.

This chain links TRBV6-5 with TRBJ2-5; 8 bases match TRBD2. The V gene's germline CDR1 is MNHEY and CDR2 SVGAGI. V was pared by 11 bases and J by 10 bases, with 21 bases of the junction left unmatched. The CDR3 is made up of 15 amino acids. CDR3 coding DNA: TGTGCCGGCAAAGTAAGCGCGGGAGGTTCGGGGGGCCAGTACTTC. Its translation is CAGKVSAGGSGGQYF.

This clonotype was picked up many times. V usage is TRBV30 and J usage is TRBJ2-3; 8 bases agree with TRBD2. V dropped 0 bases and J dropped 4; count of bases not matched to a gene: 6. Germline V gene sequence: CDR1 GTSNPN, CDR2 SVGIG (reference sequence). The CDR3 contains 15 residues. This CDR3 is CAWSVSGGTADTQYF. CDR3 nucleotide sequence: TGTGCCTGGAGTGTATCGGGAGGGACGGCAGATACGCAGTATTTT.

This clonotype was found a few times. The genes are TRBV20-1 and TRBJ1-2, with no clear D. The germline gives CDR1 DFQATT, CDR2 SNEGSKA (reference sequence). The CDR3 has 12 residues. Trimming removed 3 bases from V and 5 bases from J, with 10 bases in between. CDR3 residues: CSASYEEYGYTF. As DNA, the CDR3 is TGCAGTGCTAGCTACGAGGAATATGGCTACACCTTC.

About this clonotype: A much larger clone differs by one base, so this may be a read error. The chain joins TRBV24-1 to TRBJ1-2; D is uncertain. There are 13 residues in the CDR3. Germline V gene data show CDR1 as KGHDR and CDR2 as SFDVKD. CDR3 residues: CVTSDFRDYGYTF. DNA for the CDR3: TGTGTCACCAGTGATTTCCGGGACTATGGCTACACCTTC.

By sample fraction, this clonotype is medium-sized. The J gene is TRBJ2-3, the V gene TRBV5-4, with 12 bases aligning to TRBD2. The junction had 5 bases not matched to a gene; V was cut back by 3 bases and J by 3 bases. This CDR3 spans 16 amino acids. The germline gives CDR1 SGHNT, CDR2 YYREEE (reference sequence). The CDR3 sequence: CASSYQLAGGTDTQYF. CDR3 DNA sequence: TGTGCCAGCAGCTATCAACTAGCGGGAGGAACAGATACGCAGTATTTT.

In this sample, this clonotype turned up once. The junction differs from germline at one of its ends, possibly a read error. The J gene is TRBJ2-1, the V gene TRBV12-3 or TRBV12-4; 7 nucleotides agree with TRBD2. The CDR3 extends over 13 amino acids. CDR3 coding DNA: TGTGCCCGCAGGCGGGGGTACCCCTACGAGCAGTTCTTC. The encoded protein is CARRRGYPYEQFF.

Of note for this clonotype: The conserved phenylalanine or tryptophan is not found at the CDR3 terminus, so this likely reflects a read error. V usage is TRBV20-1 and J usage is TRBJ2-7; 16 positions match TRBD2. V trimming: 2 bases; J trimming: 3 bases; junction bases outside the gene matches: 13. The CDR3 loop spans 19 amino acids. From germline, CDR1 is DFQATT and CDR2 SNEGSKA (reference sequence). In DNA form, the CDR3 reads TGCAGTGCTAGAACCTATCGGGGACTAGCGGGAGGGCCGTTCTACGAGCAGTACTTA. Residues: CSARTYRGLAGGPFYEQYL.

By share, this clonotype counts as medium-sized. This rearrangement joins TRBV28 to TRBJ2-2, with D uncertain. Germline V gene sequence: CDR1 MDHEN, CDR2 SYDVKM. The CDR3 covers 12 residues. The V and J ends lost 3 bases and 4 bases respectively, with 3 bases between them. DNA of the CDR3: TGTGCCAGCAGTTTTATCACCGGGGAGCTGTTTTTT. It is translated as CASSFITGELFF.

On this clonotype: The CDR3 does not close with the conserved phenylalanine or tryptophan, likely indicating a read error. The chain joins TRBV11-2 to TRBJ2-1; D remains unclear. The CDR3 covers 12 residues. The germline gives CDR1 SGHAT, CDR2 FQNNGV. The CDR3 DNA reads as TGTGCCTGCAGACCCTCCGGATATGAGCAGTTCCTC. It yields the protein CACRPSGYEQFL.

Worth noting for this clonotype: A read error may produce the germline difference seen at one junction end. The chain joins TRBV29-1 to TRBJ2-5, with a tentative D call TRBD1 (5 bases). The CDR3 runs 11 residues. Germline V gene data show CDR1 as SQVTM and CDR2 as ANQGSEA. The CDR3 DNA follows: TGCAGCATTCTCCAGACAGAGATCCAGTACTTC. Translation gives CSILQTEIQYF.

The genes are TRBV6-2 or TRBV6-3 and TRBJ2-5, with TRBD1 as a possible D gene (5 bases). Germline V CDR1 and CDR2: MNHEY, SVGEGT. V was trimmed by 4 bases and J by 1 base, leaving 28 bases between them. This CDR3 comprises 20 residues. CDR3 protein: CASSCNYQQETTVPQETQYF. Written as DNA, the CDR3 is TGTGCCAGCAGTTGCAATTACCAACAGGAAACGACTGTCCCCCAAGAGACCCAGTACTTC.

This clonotype has a handful of counts. With a much larger clone just one base away, this may be a read error. This sequence joins TRBV10-3 and TRBJ1-6; D is uncertain. The CDR3 runs 14 residues. Germline V gene sequence: CDR1 ENHRY, CDR2 SYGVKD. For the CDR3, the DNA is TGTACCATGTCCCGGGAGGGAGGAAATTCACCCCTCCACTTT. This codes for CTMSREGGNSPLHF.